A selection of T cell receptor beta chains follows, all from one sample in a study of T-cell memory formation after mild COVID-19. MiXCR, run by TCRdb on the 5' RACE reads, gives a single entry per CDR3 protein. The repertoire consists of 350,000 to 550,000 distinct CDR3 sequences, with more than 15% occurring once and the leading ten covering roughly 21%. The sequencing sample was made of PBMCs or a T cell subset sorted from them (not recorded which). These receptors came from a man younger than 35 who had mild COVID-19 (a few samples of this study predate the infection). Cell type and time point are not known. The CDR3 runs from the conserved cysteine through the conserved F or W. Fields, in order: CDR3 protein, J gene, V gene.

CDR3: CASSRQQGTEAFF; J: TRBJ1-1; V: TRBV3-1
CDR3: CASSLVAASATGELFF; J: TRBJ2-2; V: TRBV7-9
CDR3: CASSQVDRGHDYGYTF; J: TRBJ1-2; V: TRBV4-1
CDR3: CASSYRGSGNTIYF; J: TRBJ1-3; V: TRBV12-3/TRBV12-4
CDR3: CASSLVAGANTGELFF; J: TRBJ2-2; V: TRBV7-2
CDR3: CASSQSREGAEAFF; J: TRBJ1-1; V: TRBV16
CDR3: CASTRTTGEADTQYF; J: TRBJ2-3; V: TRBV5-1
CDR3: CASSRSAGGYNEQFF; J: TRBJ2-1; V: TRBV5-6
CDR3: CASSPVSGGAGSYNEQFF; J: TRBJ2-1; V: TRBV4-1
CDR3: CASVPSGATEAFF; J: TRBJ1-1; V: TRBV25-1
CDR3: CASSLKLFDEQFF; J: TRBJ2-1; V: TRBV7-3
CDR3: CASSLPLHEQYF; J: TRBJ2-7; V: TRBV7-9
CDR3: CASSLGGSGYTF; J: TRBJ1-2; V: TRBV5-1
CDR3: CASSSPGGRSNQPQHF; J: TRBJ1-5; V: TRBV7-2
CDR3: CASNPDGRVGPEAFF; J: TRBJ1-1; V: TRBV7-2
CDR3: CASSPRFTGELFF; J: TRBJ2-2; V: TRBV12-3/TRBV12-4
CDR3: CAWSRTGGATGELFF; J: TRBJ2-2; V: TRBV30
CDR3: CASRSGQPNTGELFF; J: TRBJ2-2; V: TRBV5-1
CDR3: CASSQRTGGRETQYF; J: TRBJ2-5; V: TRBV4-3